The 27 T cell receptor beta chains presented below share a single source sample, sequenced in a study of somatic mutations in cytotoxic T cells in rheumatoid arthritis. Data came from immunoSEQ multiplex PCR; TCRdb stores just in-frame clones and leaves some out. The sample has some 15,000 clones, 75% to 80% seen once. Sample: CD8+ T cells sorted from blood. The origin of the receptors is an adult with rheumatoid arthritis.

The rearrangement links TRBV27 to TRBJ2-2; D remains ambiguous. With 2 bases removed from V and 6 bases from J, the gap between germline ends came to 7 bases. This CDR3 has 13 residues. Per the germline V gene, CDR1 is MNHEY and CDR2 is SMNVEV (reference sequence). The CDR3 nucleotides read TGTGCCAGCAGTTTAATCGGGTCCGGGGAGCTGTTTTTT. As protein: CASSLIGSGELFF.

The chain recombines TRBV9 with TRBJ2-1, with D maybe TRBD2 (6 bases). The CDR3 runs 16 residues. Looked up from germline, CDR1 is SGDLS and CDR2 is YYNGEE. Deletions cut 2 bases from V and 2 bases from J, with 14 bases between. The DNA for the CDR3 is TGTGCCAGCAGCGTGTTAGGCGGGACCCCCTACAATGAGCAGTTCTTC. This gives the protein CASSVLGGTPYNEQFF.

This chain uses TRBV27 with TRBJ2-5, with TRBD2 matching 14 bases. After removal of 2 bases from V and 5 bases from J, the junction contained 7 bases not matched to a gene. Germline V CDR1 and CDR2: MNHEY, SMNVEV (reference sequence). The CDR3 spans 17 residues. CDR3 in amino acids: CASSLEGTSGSGETQYF. As DNA, the CDR3 is TGTGCCAGCAGTTTAGAAGGGACTAGCGGGAGCGGGGAGACCCAGTACTTC.

This chain connects TRBV29-1 to TRBJ2-1; the D gene is possibly TRBD2 (6 bases). The V gene's germline CDR1 is SQVTM and CDR2 ANQGSEA. Trimming cost V 0 bases and J 5 bases, with 14 bases left between them. This CDR3 spans 15 amino acids. In nucleotides, the CDR3 is TGCAGCGTTGAAGAGGCCCCCGGGAGCGACAATGAGCAGTTCTTC. As protein: CSVEEAPGSDNEQFF.

The V call is TRBV6-6, the J call TRBJ1-1; D gene uncertain. CDR3 length equals 11 residues. Per germline, CDR1 MNHNY and CDR2 SVGAGI (reference sequence). Trimming cost V 6 bases and J 8 bases, with 10 bases left between them. Here the CDR3 reads CASRNRKEAFF. CDR3 nucleotide sequence: TGTGCCAGCAGAAACCGAAAAGAAGCTTTCTTT.

This clone has more than one count but fewer than ten. The CDR3 DNA follows: TGTGCCAGCAGCTCCAGGGGGAGCAATCAGCCCCAGCATTTT. Encoded protein: CASSSRGSNQPQHF. V gene TRBV7-2 combines with J gene TRBJ1-5; 7 bases match TRBD1. From germline, CDR1 is SGHTA and CDR2 FQGNSA. This CDR3 comprises 14 residues. V was clipped by 4 bases and J by 1 base; unmatched bases: 1.

The V and J genes are TRBV7-9 and TRBJ1-1; D is undetermined. There are 15 residues in the CDR3. Germline V CDR1 and CDR2: SEHNR, FQNEAQ (reference sequence). The ends were cut back, 5 bases at V and 0 bases at J, with 13 bases in the middle. CDR3 bases: TGTGCCAGCAGCACCAGCCATAGCATGAACACTGAAGCTTTCTTT. Protein product: CASSTSHSMNTEAFF.

V and J are TRBV29-1 and TRBJ2-7, with TRBD2 identical over 9 bases. The CDR3 is 14 residues long. The V and J ends lost 5 bases and 6 bases, in that order; junction bases with no gene match: 11. CDR1 SQVTM and CDR2 ANQGSEA come from the germline V gene. The CDR3 is CSVRAAAGGVEQYF. The CDR3 bases are TGCAGCGTTCGAGCGGCGGCGGGAGGGGTCGAGCAGTACTTC.

This chain uses TRBV14 with TRBJ2-1; TRBD2 agrees at 14 bases. Germline V gene lookup returns CDR1 SGHDN and CDR2 FVKESK. With 4 bases clipped from V and 9 bases from J, the junction kept 8 bases outside the gene matches. CDR3 length equals 16 residues. Here the CDR3 DNA reads TGTGCCAGCAGCCGGACCACGGGACTAGCGGGAGTTGAGCAGTTCTTC. Translated: CASSRTTGLAGVEQFF.

V usage is TRBV25-1 and J usage is TRBJ2-7; 8 bases align to TRBD1. V lost 7 bases, J lost 2 bases, and 10 bases stayed unmatched. The germline V gene has CDR1 MGHDK and CDR2 SYGVNS. The CDR3 extends over 15 amino acids. CDR3 DNA: TGTGCCAGCATGTTTGACAGGGGACCACCCTACGAGCAGTACTTC. Protein: CASMFDRGPPYEQYF.

This sequence joins TRBV27 and TRBJ2-7, with 12 bases identical to TRBD2. J lost 2 bases, V lost 4 bases, and 0 bases had no gene match. CDR1 is MNHEY and CDR2 is SMNVEV in the germline V gene (reference sequence). The CDR3 spans 14 residues. CDR3 in DNA: TGTGCCAGCAGTTCTAGCGGGAGGGCCTACGAGCAGTACTTC. It encodes CASSSSGRAYEQYF.

The gene calls are TRBV4-3 and TRBJ2-1; perhaps TRBD2 as D (6 bases). V lost 0 bases, J lost 5 bases, and 20 bases lay in between. The CDR3 is 18 residues long. Germline V gene lookup returns CDR1 LGHNA and CDR2 YSLEER. CDR3 protein: CASSQDSPPGGVDNEQFF. The CDR3, as DNA: TGCGCCAGCAGCCAAGATTCCCCCCCGGGCGGGGTCGACAATGAGCAGTTCTTC.

This clone was counted a single time. The CDR3 loop reads CASGLQPGQGYEQYF. The CDR3, as DNA: TGTGCTAGTGGTTTGCAACCGGGACAGGGCTACGAGCAGTACTTC. This rearrangement joins TRBV12-5 to TRBJ2-7; 9 positions agree with TRBD1. Trimming removed 2 bases from V and 3 bases from J; junction bases left unmatched: 5. This CDR3 has 15 residues. From germline, CDR1 is LGHNT and CDR2 FRNRAP.

This chain joins TRBV6-5 and TRBJ2-3, with no clear D. Germline lookup yields CDR1 MNHEY and CDR2 SVGAGI. Trimming left V 2 bases short and J 2 bases short, with 5 bases between. The CDR3 sequence is 13 residues long. Here the CDR3 DNA reads TGTGCCAGCAGTTACCGGAACACAGATACGCAGTATTTT. Translating gives CASSYRNTDTQYF.

The CDR3 sequence is CASSLSTDTQYF. CDR3 DNA sequence: TGTGCCAGCAGTCTGAGCACAGATACGCAGTATTTT. The J gene is TRBJ2-3, the V gene TRBV27, with D uncertain. CDR3 length: 12 residues. Deletions cut 5 bases from V and 0 bases from J, with 3 bases between. From germline, CDR1 is MNHEY and CDR2 SMNVEV (reference sequence).

The chain employs TRBV7-2 and TRBJ2-1; D is perhaps TRBD2 (7 bases). Germline CDR1 SGHTA, CDR2 FQGNSA. The V end was cut by 2 bases, the J end by 3 bases, with 20 bases between. This CDR3 comprises 18 residues. CDR3 region: CASSLRGAGAMFYNEQFF. The DNA for the CDR3 is TGTGCCAGCAGCTTACGGGGGGCTGGAGCGATGTTCTACAATGAGCAGTTCTTC.

The V gene is TRBV6-5, the J gene TRBJ2-2; 11 bases match TRBD1. The germline V gene encodes CDR1 MNHEY and CDR2 SVGAGI. CDR3 size: 15 residues. J gave up 7 bases and V 5 bases, and 6 bases lay outside the gene matches. CDR3 nucleotide sequence: TGTGCCAGCAGTCCTAGGACAGGGGGCAGCGGGGAGCTGTTTTTT. This gives the protein CASSPRTGGSGELFF.

The chain is built from TRBV7-9 and TRBJ2-5; D unclear. This CDR3 spans 14 amino acids. V was pared by 5 bases and J by 2 bases, with 12 bases between. The germline V gene encodes CDR1 SEHNR and CDR2 FQNEAQ (reference sequence). The CDR3 region is CASSVLGFQETQYF. The DNA for the CDR3 is TGTGCCAGCAGCGTCCTAGGGTTTCAAGAGACCCAGTACTTC.

The gene calls are TRBV5-6 and TRBJ2-3; D is uncertain. V shed 3 bases and J shed 2 bases, with 4 bases lying between them. There are 12 residues in the CDR3. CDR1 is SGHDT, CDR2 YYEEEE, per germline. This CDR3 is CASSSHTDTQYF. The CDR3 DNA reads TGTGCCAGCAGCTCCCACACAGATACGCAGTATTTT.

The gene calls are TRBV5-4 and TRBJ2-3; D remains ambiguous. CDR1 is SGHNT and CDR2 is YYREEE in the germline V gene (reference sequence). This CDR3 spans 13 amino acids. Trimming took off 4 bases at V and 6 bases at J, with 12 bases between the two ends. The CDR3 DNA is TGTGCCAGCAGCCCAACCTTCGTCGATACGCAGTATTTT. The encoded protein is CASSPTFVDTQYF. The variable domain in full, with the rest retrieved from reference TRBV5-4 and TRBJ2-3, is ETGVTQSPTHLIKTRGQQVTLRCSSQSGHNTVSWYQQALGQGPQFIFQYYREEENGRGNFPPRFSGLQFPNYSSELNVNALELDDSALYLCASSPTFVDTQYFGPGTRLTVL.

This sequence joins TRBV6-5 and TRBJ1-1; D is uncertain. V was shortened by 8 bases and J by 0 bases, with 16 bases between the two germline ends. CDR1 is MNHEY, CDR2 SVGAGI, per germline. The CDR3 runs 15 residues. The CDR3 here is CASWSPTDMNTEAFF. The CDR3 DNA follows: TGTGCCAGCTGGAGCCCCACAGACATGAACACTGAAGCTTTCTTT.

The chain uses TRBV27 and TRBJ2-1; D might be TRBD2 (5 bases). Trimming shortened V by 5 bases and J by 6 bases, and 14 bases separated the two germline ends. The germline gives CDR1 MNHEY, CDR2 SMNVEV (reference sequence). This CDR3 region has 14 residues. The CDR3 reads CASSLGGLLNEQFF. The CDR3 coding sequence is TGTGCCAGCAGTCTAGGTGGACTCCTCAATGAGCAGTTCTTC.

This clone was detected only once. The rearrangement uses TRBV4-2 and TRBJ2-1, with D perhaps TRBD2 (5 bases). This CDR3 region has 16 residues. CDR1 is LGHNA, CDR2 YNFKEQ, per germline. Trimming removed 4 bases at V and 9 bases at J, with 22 bases between. The CDR3 coding sequence is TGTGCCAGCAGCCCCCCACCCCTAGCTGCCCCAGGTGAGCAGTTCTTC. Its protein is CASSPPPLAAPGEQFF.

In this sample, this clone turned up a few times. This chain joins TRBV21-1 and TRBJ2-5; TRBD1 was called by the table and not checked on the DNA. TRBV21-1 is classified as a pseudogene. CDR3 length: 15 residues. The CDR3 nucleotides read TGTGCCAGCAGCAAACGGCCGAGGGGGCTAGAGACCCAGTACTTC. Translated, it gives CASSKRPRGLETQYF.

The chain uses TRBV7-9 and TRBJ1-2; D call uncertain. The germline V gene has CDR1 SEHNR and CDR2 FQNEAQ (reference sequence). Between the trimmed V and J ends, which lost 4 bases and 4 bases, there was a span of 4 bases. This CDR3 has 11 residues. CDR3 nucleotide sequence: TGTGCCAGCAGCTCCCTCTATGGCTACACCTTC. Translated: CASSSLYGYTF.

The V call is TRBV28, the J call TRBJ2-1, with 10 nucleotides matching TRBD1. There are 15 residues in the CDR3. Losses at the gene ends were 5 bases for V and 5 bases for J; bases not matched to a gene: 6. Germline-derived CDR1 and CDR2 are MDHEN and SYDVKM. CDR3 DNA: TGTGCCAGCAGTCCCCGACAGGGGGCGGACAATGAGCAGTTCTTC. This codes for CASSPRQGADNEQFF. The full variable domain, with the rest looked up from reference TRBV28 and TRBJ2-1, is DVKVTQSSRYLVKRTGEKVFLECVQDMDHENMFWYRQDPGLGLRLIYFSYDVKMKEKGDIPEGYSVSREKKERFSLILESASTNQTSMYLCASSPRQGADNEQFFGPGTRLTVL.

The DNA for the CDR3 is TGTGCCAGCAGCTTGATGGAGGGGTCCGACGAGCAGTACTTC. As protein: CASSLMEGSDEQYF. V is TRBV5-4 and J is TRBJ2-7, with a weak D call TRBD2 (6 bases). The germline CDR1 and CDR2 sequences are SGHNT and YYREEE (reference sequence). This CDR3 is built from 14 residues. Trimming removed 1 base from V and 5 bases from J, with 13 bases in between.